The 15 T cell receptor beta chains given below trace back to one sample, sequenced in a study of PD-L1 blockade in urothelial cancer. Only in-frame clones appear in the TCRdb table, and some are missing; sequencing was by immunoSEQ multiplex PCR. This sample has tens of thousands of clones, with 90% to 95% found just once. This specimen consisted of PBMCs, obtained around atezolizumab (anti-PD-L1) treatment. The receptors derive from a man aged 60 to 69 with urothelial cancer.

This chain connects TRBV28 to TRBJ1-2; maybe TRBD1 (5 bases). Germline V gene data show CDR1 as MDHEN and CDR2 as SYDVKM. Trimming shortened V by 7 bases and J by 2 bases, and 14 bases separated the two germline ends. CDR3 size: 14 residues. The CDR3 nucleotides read TGTGCCAGCACCCAGGGCCCGTTAAACTATGGCTACACCTTC. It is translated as CASTQGPLNYGYTF.

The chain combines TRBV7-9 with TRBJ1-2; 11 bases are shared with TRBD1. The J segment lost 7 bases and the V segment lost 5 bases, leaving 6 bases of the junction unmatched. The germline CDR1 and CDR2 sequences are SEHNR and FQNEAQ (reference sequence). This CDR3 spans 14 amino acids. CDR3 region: CASSIGQGALGYTF. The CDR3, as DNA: TGTGCCAGCAGCATAGGACAGGGGGCTCTTGGCTACACCTTC.

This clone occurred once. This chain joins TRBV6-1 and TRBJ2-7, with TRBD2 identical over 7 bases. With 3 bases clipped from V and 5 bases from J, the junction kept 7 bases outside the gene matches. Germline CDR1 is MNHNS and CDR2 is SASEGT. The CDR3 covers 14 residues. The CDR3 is CASSEVRRGDEQYF. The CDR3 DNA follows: TGTGCCAGCAGTGAGGTCAGACGGGGGGACGAGCAGTACTTC.

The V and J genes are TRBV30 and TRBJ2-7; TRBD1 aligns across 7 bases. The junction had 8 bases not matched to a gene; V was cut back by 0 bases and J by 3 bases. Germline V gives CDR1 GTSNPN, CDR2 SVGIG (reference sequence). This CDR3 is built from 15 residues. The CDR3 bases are TGTGCCTGGAGTGTACTGGGGACAGATTTCTACGAGCAGTACTTC. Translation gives CAWSVLGTDFYEQYF.

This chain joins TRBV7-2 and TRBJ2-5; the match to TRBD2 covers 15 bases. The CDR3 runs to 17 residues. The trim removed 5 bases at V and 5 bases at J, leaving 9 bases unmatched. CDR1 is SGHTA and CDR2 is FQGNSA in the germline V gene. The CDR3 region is CASSEGLAGGVGETQYF. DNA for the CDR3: TGTGCCAGCAGCGAGGGACTAGCGGGGGGTGTAGGGGAGACCCAGTACTTC.

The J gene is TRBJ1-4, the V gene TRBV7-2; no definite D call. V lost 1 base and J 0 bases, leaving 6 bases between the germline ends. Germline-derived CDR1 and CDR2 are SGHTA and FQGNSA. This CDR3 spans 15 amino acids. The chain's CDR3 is CASSLVTTTNEKLFF. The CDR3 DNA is TGTGCCAGCAGCTTAGTGACAACAACTAATGAAAAACTGTTTTTT.

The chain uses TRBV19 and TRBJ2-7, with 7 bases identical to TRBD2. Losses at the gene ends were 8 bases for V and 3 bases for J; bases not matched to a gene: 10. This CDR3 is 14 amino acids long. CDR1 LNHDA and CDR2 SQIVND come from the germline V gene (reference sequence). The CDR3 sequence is CASSSREVIYEQYF. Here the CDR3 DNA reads TGTGCCAGTTCAAGCCGGGAGGTTATCTACGAGCAGTACTTC.

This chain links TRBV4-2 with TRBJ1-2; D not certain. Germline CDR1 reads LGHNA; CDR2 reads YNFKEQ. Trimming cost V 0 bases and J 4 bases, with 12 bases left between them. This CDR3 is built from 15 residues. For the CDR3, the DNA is TGTGCCAGCAGCCAAGAGAGGGCCCGATCCTATGGCTACACCTTC. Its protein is CASSQERARSYGYTF.

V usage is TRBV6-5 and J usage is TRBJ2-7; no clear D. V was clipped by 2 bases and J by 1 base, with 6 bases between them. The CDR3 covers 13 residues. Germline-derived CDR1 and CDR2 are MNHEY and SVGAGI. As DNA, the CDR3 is TGTGCCAGCAGTTACACCGAGTCCTACGAGCAGTACTTC. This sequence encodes CASSYTESYEQYF.

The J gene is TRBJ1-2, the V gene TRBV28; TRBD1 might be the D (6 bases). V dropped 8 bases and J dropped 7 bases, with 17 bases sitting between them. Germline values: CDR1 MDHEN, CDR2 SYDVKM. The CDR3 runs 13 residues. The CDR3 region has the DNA TGTGCCAGCGTCTTGGGGGGGGGCCCTGGCTACACCTTC. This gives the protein CASVLGGGPGYTF.

CDR3 DNA sequence: TGTGCCAGCAGCTTAGACCCTGAGGGTGGAGAGCAGTACTTC. Its translation: CASSLDPEGGEQYF. The rearrangement uses TRBV11-2 and TRBJ2-7, with a possible D match to TRBD2 (5 bases). V dropped 0 bases and J dropped 7 bases, with 13 bases sitting between them. Germline V lookup: CDR1 SGHAT, CDR2 FQNNGV. CDR3 size: 14 residues.

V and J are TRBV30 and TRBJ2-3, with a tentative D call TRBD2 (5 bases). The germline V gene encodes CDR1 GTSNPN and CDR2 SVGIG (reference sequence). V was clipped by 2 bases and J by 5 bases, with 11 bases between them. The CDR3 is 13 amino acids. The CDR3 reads CAWSKGGGDTQYF. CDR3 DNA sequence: TGTGCCTGGAGTAAGGGCGGAGGAGATACGCAGTATTTT.

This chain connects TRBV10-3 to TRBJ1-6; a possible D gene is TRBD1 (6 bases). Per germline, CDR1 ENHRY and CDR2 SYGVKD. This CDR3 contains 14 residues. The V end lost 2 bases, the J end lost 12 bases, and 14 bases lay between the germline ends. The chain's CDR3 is CAISEAPDRLPLHF. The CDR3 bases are TGTGCCATCAGTGAGGCCCCAGACAGGTTACCCCTCCACTTT.

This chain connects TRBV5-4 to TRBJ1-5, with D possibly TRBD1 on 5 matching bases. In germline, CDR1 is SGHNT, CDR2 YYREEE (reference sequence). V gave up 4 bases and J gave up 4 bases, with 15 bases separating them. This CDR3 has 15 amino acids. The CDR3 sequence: CASSDSTRQNQPQHF. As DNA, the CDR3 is TGTGCCAGCAGCGACTCAACTCGACAGAATCAGCCCCAGCATTTT.

The CDR3 coding sequence is TGCGCCAGCAGTGAGTCCAATTGCCAGTACTTC. It codes for CASSESNCQYF. This chain uses TRBV10-1 with TRBJ2-5, with unresolved D. The germline CDR1 and CDR2 sequences are WNHNN and SYGVQD (reference sequence). V lost 0 bases, J lost 10 bases, and 6 bases lay in between. This CDR3 has 11 amino acids.